Included here is one T cell receptor (beta chain) sequence, with context. This sample was taken from a study of blood T cell repertoires in COVID-19. The wider study: Specimens from acute and convalescent COVID-19 originated in the United States, Italy and Spain. Sources were T cells, B-cell-depleted T cells, or PBMCs; the material itself was cDNA or gDNA.

Original methodology: Reference gene primer amplification in the assay estimated nucleated cell counts. Assay used: immunoSEQ multiplex PCR; TCRdb lists only in-frame clones, some missing. That table furnishes V, J and clone size, whereas the DNA furnished D and trimming. The sample shows about 33,000 clones, about 86% of them seen only once. The sequence was obtained from a human donor in a cohort sampled during active COVID-19. Sequencing used peripheral blood.

CDR3 region: CASSLGTRVSEQFF. CDR3 coding DNA: TGTGCCAGCAGCTTAGGGACTAGGGTTAGTGAGCAGTTCTTC. The chain links TRBV7-3 to TRBJ2-1, with 8 bases matching TRBD2. With 2 bases clipped from V and 9 bases from J, the junction kept 6 bases outside the gene matches. Per the germline V gene, CDR1 is SGHTA and CDR2 is FQGTGA. This CDR3 is built from 14 residues.